Listed here are 14 T cell receptor beta chains from one sample, sequenced in a study of CD8 T cells in Susac syndrome (dated by TCRdb to the late 2010s). Library method: the immunoSEQ multiplex PCR assay. RNA was extracted with the RNeasy kit and roughly 0.45 to 1 ug was reverse transcribed using random hexamers. The public reads were run again by TCRdb, first through fastp at Q25 and then through MiXCR, and only productive beta chains were kept. Every distinct CDR3 protein forms one entry, paired with its most common genes and DNA. Counted in this sample were roughly 200,000 distinct CDR3 sequences; 94% of them appeared once. The ten largest account for roughly 0.12% of the sample. Sequenced input: CD4+ T cells from PBMCs. These receptors were collected from a human donor with Susac syndrome.

This clonotype was detected only once. This chain links TRBV20-1 with TRBJ2-7; D gene unclear. V shed 1 base and J shed 5 bases, with 9 bases lying between them. From germline, CDR1 is DFQATT and CDR2 SNEGSKA (reference sequence). The CDR3 is 12 residues long. The CDR3 DNA is TGCAGTGCTAGAGCAGAAGCTCACGAGCAGTACTTC. Its protein is CSARAEAHEQYF.

The V call is TRBV10-3, the J call TRBJ2-3, with 9 bases fitting TRBD1. The V gene end was trimmed by 5 bases and the J gene end by 5 bases; junction bases not matched to a gene: 8. The germline V gene has CDR1 ENHRY and CDR2 SYGVKD. This CDR3 is 15 amino acids long. The CDR3 reads CAISPPDRGQDTQYF. The CDR3 nucleotides are TGTGCCATCAGTCCTCCGGACAGGGGCCAAGATACGCAGTATTTT.

The chain uses TRBV30 and TRBJ2-7; TRBD1 agrees at 8 bases. Looked up from germline, CDR1 is GTSNPN and CDR2 is SVGIG (reference sequence). The CDR3 contains 15 residues. The junction had 7 bases not matched to a gene; V was cut back by 0 bases and J by 3 bases. CDR3 coding DNA: TGTGCCTGGAGTGTAGGGACAGGCGTCATCTACGAGCAGTACTTC. It yields the protein CAWSVGTGVIYEQYF.

The CDR3 protein is CSVSRTGKYEQYF. For the CDR3, the DNA is TGCAGCGTTTCAAGGACAGGGAAATACGAGCAGTACTTC. The chain couples TRBV29-1 to TRBJ2-7, with 8 bases that match TRBD1. J was trimmed by 4 bases and V by 5 bases; bases with no gene match: 7. Germline CDR1 and CDR2: SQVTM and ANQGSEA. The CDR3 extends over 13 amino acids.

This chain links TRBV11-2 with TRBJ2-6; 7 nucleotides align to TRBD1. In germline, CDR1 is SGHAT, CDR2 FQNNGV. With 5 bases clipped from V and 0 bases from J, the junction kept 16 bases outside the gene matches. The CDR3 consists of 20 residues. CDR3: CASSPISRDSFSSGANVLTF. DNA for the CDR3: TGTGCCAGCAGCCCAATTAGCCGGGACAGCTTCTCCTCTGGGGCCAACGTCCTGACTTTC.

The chain employs TRBV20-1 and TRBJ2-7; possible D gene TRBD1, 5 bases. V was shortened by 6 bases and J by 3 bases, with 12 bases between the two germline ends. Germline V gene data show CDR1 as DFQATT and CDR2 as SNEGSKA (reference sequence). The length of the CDR3 is 12 residues. CDR3 sequence reads: CSADTGGYEQYF. In DNA form, the CDR3 reads TGCAGTGCGGATACAGGCGGCTACGAGCAGTACTTC.

This sequence joins TRBV30 and TRBJ2-2; 9 nucleotides agree with TRBD1. CDR3 length equals 16 residues. Germline V gene lookup returns CDR1 GTSNPN and CDR2 SVGIG (reference sequence). V was pared by 5 bases and J by 1 base, with 8 bases of the junction left unmatched. The CDR3 nucleotides are TGTGCCTGGGGGACTCAGACAGGGGGGAACACCGGGGAGCTGTTTTTT. It encodes CAWGTQTGGNTGELFF.

This chain joins TRBV9 and TRBJ1-2; D gene uncertain. The CDR3 loop spans 15 amino acids. Trimming removed 4 bases from V and 8 bases from J, with 21 bases in between. Per the germline V gene, CDR1 is SGDLS and CDR2 is YYNGEE. Written as DNA, the CDR3 is TGTGCCAGCAGCCCACTCCAAAGGGCTTCGGGGGGCTACACCTTC. It encodes CASSPLQRASGGYTF.

This chain joins TRBV7-2 and TRBJ1-1; tentative D call: TRBD1 (6 bases). The CDR3 has 15 residues. Germline CDR1 is SGHTA and CDR2 is FQGNSA. V was trimmed by 1 base and J by 6 bases, leaving 15 bases between them. The CDR3, as DNA: TGTGCCAGCAGCTTAGGTTACATTAGGGGGGCTGAAGCTTTCTTT. Translated, it gives CASSLGYIRGAEAFF.

V and J are TRBV20-1 and TRBJ2-1, with no clear D. The CDR3 loop spans 15 amino acids. V lost 2 bases, J lost 2 bases, and 13 bases lay in between. Germline V gives CDR1 DFQATT, CDR2 SNEGSKA (reference sequence). CDR3 sequence (DNA): TGCAGTGCTAGACCCCTACGGGTGGCCTACAATGAGCAGTTCTTC. This gives the protein CSARPLRVAYNEQFF.

J is TRBJ1-2 and V is TRBV29-1, with TRBD1 matching over 8 bases. Germline CDR1 and CDR2: SQVTM and ANQGSEA. After removal of 7 bases from V and 7 bases from J, the junction contained 14 bases not matched to a gene. CDR3 length: 14 amino acids. CDR3 in amino acids: CSAFGQGVRSGYTF. CDR3 sequence (DNA): TGCAGCGCATTTGGACAGGGCGTTCGTAGTGGCTACACCTTC.

This clonotype was found once. The chain recombines TRBV30 with TRBJ2-1, with D possibly called TRBD1 or TRBD2 (5 bases each). The CDR3 loop spans 15 amino acids. CDR1 is GTSNPN and CDR2 is SVGIG in the germline V gene (reference sequence). Trimming shortened V by 7 bases and J by 1 base, and 17 bases separated the two germline ends. The CDR3 DNA is TGTGCCTACTACTCGGGGCCAAGTTCCTACAATGAGCAGTTCTTC. It yields the protein CAYYSGPSSYNEQFF.

This chain joins TRBV20-1 and TRBJ2-1; 9 nucleotides agree with TRBD2. Germline V lookup: CDR1 DFQATT, CDR2 SNEGSKA (reference sequence). This CDR3 is 15 amino acids long. The J segment lost 1 base and the V segment lost 4 bases, leaving 5 bases of the junction unmatched. CDR3: CSAIAGVNSYNEQFF. In DNA, the CDR3 is TGCAGTGCTATAGCGGGGGTCAATTCCTACAATGAGCAGTTCTTC.

The J gene is TRBJ1-6, the V gene TRBV20-1; tentative D call: TRBD1 (6 bases). The CDR3 contains 14 residues. The V end was cut by 0 bases, the J end by 9 bases, with 12 bases between. Germline V gene data show CDR1 as DFQATT and CDR2 as SNEGSKA (reference sequence). DNA for the CDR3: TGCAGTGCTAGAGATACGGGGGCTACTTCACCCCTCCACTTT. Translated: CSARDTGATSPLHF.